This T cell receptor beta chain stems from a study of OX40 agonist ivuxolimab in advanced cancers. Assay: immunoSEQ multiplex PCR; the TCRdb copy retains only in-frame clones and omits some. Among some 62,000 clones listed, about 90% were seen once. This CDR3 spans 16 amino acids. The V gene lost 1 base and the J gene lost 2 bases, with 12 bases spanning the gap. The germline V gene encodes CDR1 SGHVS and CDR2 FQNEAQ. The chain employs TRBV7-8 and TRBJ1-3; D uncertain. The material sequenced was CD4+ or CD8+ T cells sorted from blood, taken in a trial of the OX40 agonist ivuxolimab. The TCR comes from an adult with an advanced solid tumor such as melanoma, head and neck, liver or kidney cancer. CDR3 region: CASSLVGQNPGNTIYF. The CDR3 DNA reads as TGTGCCAGCAGCTTAGTTGGGCAGAACCCTGGAAACACCATATATTTT.